These T cell receptor beta chains were read from a single sample in a study of T cell responses to AZD1222 COVID-19 vaccine. Sequenced by immunoSEQ multiplex PCR; TCRdb stores in-frame clones only, minus some. The sample lists around 120,000 clones; approximately 85% were seen once. This specimen was peripheral blood, taken on day 0 of AZD1222 vaccination. The source of these receptors is an adult in good health. CDR3s include the opening cysteine and the closing phenylalanine or tryptophan. Each record gives: CDR3 DNA, CDR3 protein, J gene, V gene, clone size, D gene. A D gene is named only where the DNA matches it firmly. For some rows the clone size is stated as once, few or many, or as a class when expanded; others skip it.

CDR3 DNA: TGTGCCAGCAGCGGCAAGACAGGGGGCTTAACCGGGGAGCTGTTTTTT
CDR3 protein: CASSGKTGGLTGELFF
J gene: TRBJ2-2
V gene: TRBV7-9
clone size: few
D gene: TRBD1

CDR3 DNA: TGTGCCAGCAGCTTGGCCGACTTCAGGGGTCGGGGCTACACCTTC
CDR3 protein: CASSLADFRGRGYTF
J gene: TRBJ1-2
V gene: TRBV5-4
clone size: -
D gene: -

CDR3 DNA: TGCAGCGTCTTACAGGGGGCTGGAGGGGCTGAAGCTTTCTTT
CDR3 protein: CSVLQGAGGAEAFF
J gene: TRBJ1-1
V gene: TRBV29-1
clone size: -
D gene: TRBD1

CDR3 DNA: TGTGCCAGCAGCAAAGACCAGACAGGACCCTCCTACGAGCAGTACTTC
CDR3 protein: CASSKDQTGPSYEQYF
J gene: TRBJ2-7
V gene: TRBV21-1
clone size: -
D gene: -

CDR3 DNA: TGTGCCAGCAGCAAATTCCCCGGGACAGGGATGGGTGGCTACACCTTC
CDR3 protein: CASSKFPGTGMGGYTF
J gene: TRBJ1-2
V gene: TRBV21-1
clone size: -
D gene: -

CDR3 DNA: TGTGCCAGCGCCGCGGGACTAGCGGGGGCCCTCGACGAGCAGTACTTC
CDR3 protein: CASAAGLAGALDEQYF
J gene: TRBJ2-7
V gene: TRBV7-9
clone size: -
D gene: TRBD2

CDR3 DNA: TGTGCCAGCAGTTGGTTTCGGGGGACCACAGATACGCAGTATTTT
CDR3 protein: CASSWFRGTTDTQYF
J gene: TRBJ2-3
V gene: TRBV28
clone size: once
D gene: -

CDR3 DNA: TGTGCCACCCGGGACTACCCTCTGGATGAGCAGTTCTTC
CDR3 protein: CATRDYPLDEQFF
J gene: TRBJ2-1
V gene: TRBV6-5
clone size: -
D gene: TRBD2

CDR3 DNA: TGTGCCAGCAGTTTAAAATCTGCAGGGGGGAGCGGCTACACCTTC
CDR3 protein: CASSLKSAGGSGYTF
J gene: TRBJ1-2
V gene: TRBV28
clone size: -
D gene: TRBD1

CDR3 DNA: TGTGCCAGCAGCTCTAGCCTTGGGGTCAATGAGCAGTTCTTC
CDR3 protein: CASSSSLGVNEQFF
J gene: TRBJ2-1
V gene: TRBV13
clone size: -
D gene: -

CDR3 DNA: TGTGCCAGCTCCCCCTGGGGGGGGGTCTCCTACGAGCAGTACTTC
CDR3 protein: CASSPWGGVSYEQYF
J gene: TRBJ2-7
V gene: TRBV7-9
clone size: -
D gene: TRBD2

CDR3 DNA: TGTGCCAGCAGAGAGACTGGGCAGCCCCAGCATTTT
CDR3 protein: CASRETGQPQHF
J gene: TRBJ1-5
V gene: TRBV12-3/TRBV12-4
clone size: -
D gene: -

CDR3 DNA: TGTGCCAGCAGCTTGGGCCAGTCCTACGAGCAGTACTTC
CDR3 protein: CASSLGQSYEQYF
J gene: TRBJ2-7
V gene: TRBV5-6
clone size: -
D gene: -

CDR3 DNA: TGTGCCAGCAGTTTATCGATCCAAACTATGGGCGGCTACACCTTC
CDR3 protein: CASSLSIQTMGGYTF
J gene: TRBJ1-2
V gene: TRBV27
clone size: -
D gene: -